The next 13 T cell receptor beta chains were all read from a single sample in a study of CD8 T cells in ankylosing spondylitis. These TCRs are of unknown antigen specificity. Overall study results and limits: A TCR beta motif made of fewer than ten highly homologous variants seemed typical of ankylosing spondylitis blood.

TCRdb independently ran MiXCR on the 5' RACE reads; one entry per CDR3 protein. The sample has about 90,000 distinct CDR3 sequences; roughly 10% are singletons. Sequenced material: blood, either unsorted or a sorted T cell fraction (not recorded which). The receptors originated from a male donor with ankylosing spondylitis.

This clonotype has just a few counts. This sequence joins TRBV19 and TRBJ2-4; TRBD1 agrees at 10 bases. The germline V gene has CDR1 LNHDA and CDR2 SQIVND (reference sequence). V trimming: 2 bases; J trimming: 1 base; junction bases outside the gene matches: 5. CDR3 size: 17 residues. The CDR3: CASSIQTGGLAKNIQYF. The CDR3 DNA follows: TGTGCCAGTAGTATACAGACAGGGGGCTTGGCCAAAAACATTCAGTACTTC.

There are a few counts of this clonotype. The CDR3 loop is CASSLEFGTSGSGNEQFF. CDR3 in DNA: TGTGCCAGCAGTTTAGAGTTTGGGACTAGCGGGAGTGGGAATGAGCAGTTCTTC. This chain joins TRBV12-3 or TRBV12-4 and TRBJ2-1, with 14 bases aligning to TRBD2. With 1 base clipped from V and 7 bases from J, the junction kept 9 bases outside the gene matches. CDR3 size: 18 residues.

The chain joins TRBV13 to TRBJ2-7, with 9 positions matching TRBD1. Germline V gene lookup returns CDR1 PRHDT and CDR2 FYEKMQ (reference sequence). V lost 0 bases and J lost 1; bases outside the gene matches: 7. This CDR3 region has 17 residues. The CDR3 is CASSLGAGTGYSYEQYF. CDR3 coding DNA: TGTGCCAGCAGCTTAGGAGCCGGGACAGGGTATTCCTACGAGCAGTACTTC.

This clonotype was picked up a small number of times. This chain uses TRBV24-1 with TRBJ2-7; TRBD2 matches at 10 bases. CDR1 and CDR2 (germline): KGHDR, SFDVKD. Trimming at V came to 9 bases and at J to 3 bases, leaving 4 bases not matched to a gene. CDR3 size: 13 residues. CDR3 nucleotide sequence: TGTGCCACCGGGGCTAGCGGGAGCTACGAGCAGTACTTC. Amino acid sequence: CATGASGSYEQYF.

This chain links TRBV5-1 with TRBJ2-1; D unclear. Germline V CDR1 and CDR2: SGHRS, YFSETQ. This CDR3 has 12 amino acids. V lost 6 bases and J lost 8, with 12 bases in between. CDR3 coding DNA: TGCGCCAGCATCACTTCGAACGATGAGCAGTTCTTC. As protein: CASITSNDEQFF.

The V gene is TRBV11-2, the J gene TRBJ2-7; possibly TRBD2 for D (6 bases). The CDR3 is 13 residues long. The germline V gene encodes CDR1 SGHAT and CDR2 FQNNGV. V lost 7 bases and J 2 bases, leaving 12 bases between the germline ends. This CDR3 is CASTAGLTYEQYF. The CDR3 DNA sequence: TGTGCCAGCACCGCGGGACTGACCTACGAGCAGTACTTC.

The chain links TRBV2 to TRBJ1-1; unclear D gene. V was cut by 7 bases and J by 5 bases, with 14 bases left in between. Germline values: CDR1 SNHLY, CDR2 FYNNEI. The CDR3 contains 13 residues. Written as DNA, the CDR3 is TGTGCCAGCATCATAGATACGGGGACTGAAGCTTTCTTT. Translation: CASIIDTGTEAFF.

In its sample, this clonotype was seen many times. This chain uses TRBV20-1 with TRBJ1-1; 7 bases line up with TRBD1. Germline CDR1 reads DFQATT; CDR2 reads SNEGSKA (reference sequence). This CDR3 comprises 13 residues. After removal of 7 bases from V and 3 bases from J, the junction contained 8 bases not matched to a gene. For the CDR3, the DNA is TGCAGTGTTCAGGGGGGAAGCGACACTGAAGCTTTCTTT. Protein: CSVQGGSDTEAFF.

This clonotype was picked up a small number of times. One end of the junction is discordant with germline, which a read error may explain. The chain couples TRBV6-4 to TRBJ2-2, with 8 positions matching TRBD2. This CDR3 spans 15 amino acids. Germline V gene sequence: CDR1 MRHNA, CDR2 SNTAGT. In nucleotides, the CDR3 is TGTGCCAGCAGTGACGGAGCGGGAGACACCGGGGAGCTGTTCTTT. Residues: CASSDGAGDTGELFF.

This clonotype was observed once. A much more abundant neighbour one base away suggests this may be a read error. CDR3 residues: CASSASGKVEQFF. The CDR3 bases are TGTGCCAGCAGCGCTAGCGGGAAGGTTGAGCAGTTCTTC. The chain joins TRBV11-2 to TRBJ2-1, with 9 bases lining up with TRBD2. This CDR3 has 13 amino acids. Trimming took 5 bases from V and 9 from J; bases not matched to a gene: 5. CDR1 and CDR2 from the germline V gene are SGHAT and FQNNGV.

This clonotype was found a few times. The gene calls are TRBV27 and TRBJ1-3; D uncertain. Germline CDR1 MNHEY, CDR2 SMNVEV (reference sequence). Trimming left V 5 bases short and J 8 bases short, with 13 bases between. This CDR3 has 13 amino acids. CDR3 region: CASSLTAGDTIYF. As DNA, the CDR3 is TGTGCCAGCAGTCTCACCGCCGGGGACACCATATATTTT.

This chain uses TRBV15 with TRBJ1-2; D is uncertain. This CDR3 has 16 residues. V was pared by 0 bases and J by 5 bases, with 16 bases between. Germline loops: CDR1 LNHNV, CDR2 YYDKDF (reference sequence). The CDR3 loop reads CATSRDSKGPSYGYTF. Written as DNA, the CDR3 is TGTGCCACCAGCAGAGATTCGAAAGGGCCCAGTTATGGCTACACCTTC.

The V and J genes are TRBV19 and TRBJ2-1, with TRBD2 matching 8 bases. Trimming removed 3 bases from V and 1 base from J; junction bases left unmatched: 8. The CDR3 runs to 17 residues. CDR1 and CDR2 (germline): LNHDA, SQIVND (reference sequence). CDR3 coding DNA: TGTGCCAGTAGTATGGGGTTAGCGGGAAGGTCCTACAATGAGCAGTTCTTC. This sequence encodes CASSMGLAGRSYNEQFF.